The T cell receptor beta chain under discussion was sequenced for a study of low-dose radiotherapy and immunotherapy resistance in tumors. Whole-study context: The schedule for Cohort 2 used 1 Gy per fraction every two weeks, which added up to 13 Gy over 26 weeks. Intravenous cyclophosphamide 200 mg/m2 was given every two weeks, one day before radiation and immunotherapy. Each patient took aspirin at a dose of 300 mg by mouth once daily over the course of four cycles, with dosing beginning on cycle 1 day 1.

The V and J ends lost 3 bases and 7 bases respectively, with 7 bases between them. This CDR3 spans 12 amino acids. This sample's time point: before trial treatment. Advanced solid tumors without tumor-infiltrating lymphocytes were required for inclusion. Priming of first-strand cDNA relied on TRAV- and TRBV-specific primers (covering alpha and beta chains). Using a constant-region primer together with a V-primer adapter, TCRs were subjected to 15 to 25 PCR cycles of amplification. TCRdb itself ran the reads through MiXCR, one entry per CDR3 protein. This table has tens of thousands of distinct CDR3 sequences, 15% to 20% appearing once. In this sample, this clonotype turned up many times.

The TCR was taken from a male donor with prostate cancer. The gene calls are TRBV12-3 or TRBV12-4 and TRBJ2-1, with D uncertain. The sequences come from PBMCs, collected before treatment. The CDR3: CASSLLVNEQFF. CDR3 sequence (DNA): TGTGCCAGCAGTTTGTTAGTGAATGAGCAGTTCTTC.